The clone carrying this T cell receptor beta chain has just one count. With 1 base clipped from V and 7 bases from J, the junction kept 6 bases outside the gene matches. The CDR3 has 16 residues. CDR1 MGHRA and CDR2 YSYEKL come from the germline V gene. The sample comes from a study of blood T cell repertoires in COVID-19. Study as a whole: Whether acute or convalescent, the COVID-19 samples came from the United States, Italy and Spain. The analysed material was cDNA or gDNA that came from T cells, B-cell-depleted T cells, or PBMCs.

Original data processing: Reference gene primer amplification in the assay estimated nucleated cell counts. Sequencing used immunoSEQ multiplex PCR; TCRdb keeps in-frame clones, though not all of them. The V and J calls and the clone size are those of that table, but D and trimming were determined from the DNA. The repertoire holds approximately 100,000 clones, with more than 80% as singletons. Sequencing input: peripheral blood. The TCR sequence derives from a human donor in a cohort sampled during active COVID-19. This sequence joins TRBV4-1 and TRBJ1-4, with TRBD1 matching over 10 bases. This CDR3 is CASSQGGQGFGEKLFF. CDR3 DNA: TGCGCCAGCAGCCAAGGGGGACAGGGGTTCGGTGAAAAACTGTTTTTT.